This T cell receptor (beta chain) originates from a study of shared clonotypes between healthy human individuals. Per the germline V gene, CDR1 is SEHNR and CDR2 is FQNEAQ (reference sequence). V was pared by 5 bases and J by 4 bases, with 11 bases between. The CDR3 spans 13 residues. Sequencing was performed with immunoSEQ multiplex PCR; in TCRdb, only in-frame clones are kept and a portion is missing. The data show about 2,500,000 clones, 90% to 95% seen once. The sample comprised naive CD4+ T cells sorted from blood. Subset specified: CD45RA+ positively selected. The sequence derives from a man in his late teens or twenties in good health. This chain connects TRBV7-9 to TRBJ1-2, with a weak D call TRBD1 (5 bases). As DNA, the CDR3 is TGTGCCAGCAGCCGGGACGGGCTCTATGGCTACACCTTC. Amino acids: CASSRDGLYGYTF.